This record concerns one T cell receptor (beta chain) sequence. Sequencing used immunoSEQ multiplex PCR; TCRdb keeps in-frame clones, though not all of them. This table has about 1 million clones, around three quarters appearing once. The sample is drawn from a study of shared clonotypes between healthy human individuals. The CDR3 runs 14 residues. Trimming pared 2 bases from V and 2 bases from J, leaving 8 bases between. The germline gives CDR1 SEHNR, CDR2 FQNEAQ (reference sequence). The sample taken for sequencing was memory CD4+ T cells from PBMCs. Subset reported: CD45RA-negative fraction. This chain uses TRBV7-9 with TRBJ2-3; TRBD2 is a possible D gene (6 bases). This receptor was taken from a man in his late teens or twenties in good health. Some clones in this sample may be carry-over from other donors' samples. Here the CDR3 reads CASSLRDFTDTQYF. Written as DNA, the CDR3 is TGTGCCAGCAGCTTACGGGACTTCACAGATACGCAGTATTTT.